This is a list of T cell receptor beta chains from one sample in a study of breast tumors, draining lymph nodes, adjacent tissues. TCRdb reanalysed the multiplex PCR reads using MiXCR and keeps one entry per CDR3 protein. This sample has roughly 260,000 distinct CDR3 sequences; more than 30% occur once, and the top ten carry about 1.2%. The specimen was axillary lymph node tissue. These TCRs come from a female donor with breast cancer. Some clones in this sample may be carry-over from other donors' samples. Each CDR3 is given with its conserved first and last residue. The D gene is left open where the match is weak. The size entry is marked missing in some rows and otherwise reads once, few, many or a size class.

CDR3: CASRTPETGRDQPQHF
DNA: TGTGCCAGCAGAACCCCCGAGACAGGGAGAGATCAGCCCCAGCATTTT
D: TRBD1
V: TRBV2
J: TRBJ1-5
size: .

CDR3: CASSQFGGGTGELFF
DNA: TGTGCCAGCAGCCAATTCGGAGGGGGGACCGGGGAGCTGTTTTTT
D: .
V: TRBV14
J: TRBJ2-2
size: many

CDR3: CASSQGGPNEQFF
DNA: TGTGCCAGCAGCCAGGGGGGGCCGAATGAGCAGTTCTTC
D: .
V: TRBV4-2
J: TRBJ2-1
size: many

CDR3: CASSYGGGNQPQHF
DNA: TGTGCCAGCAGTTACGGAGGGGGCAATCAGCCCCAGCATTTT
D: .
V: TRBV6-2/TRBV6-3
J: TRBJ1-5
size: many

CDR3: CATSDGRGPGELFF
DNA: TGTGCCACCAGTGATGGCAGGGGGCCCGGGGAGCTGTTTTTT
D: TRBD1
V: TRBV24-1
J: TRBJ2-2
size: .

CDR3: CASRAQVSSEKLFF
DNA: TGTGCCAGCAGGGCACAGGTTTCGAGTGAAAAACTGTTTTTT
D: .
V: TRBV5-6
J: TRBJ1-4
size: many

CDR3: CATSRERAVDEQYF
DNA: TGTGCCACCAGCAGGGAAAGGGCTGTGGACGAGCAGTACTTC
D: .
V: TRBV15
J: TRBJ2-7
size: .

CDR3: CASSLAPLAGGVNEQFF
DNA: TGTGCCAGCAGCTTAGCTCCCCTAGCGGGAGGGGTGAATGAGCAGTTCTTC
D: TRBD2
V: TRBV7-2
J: TRBJ2-1
size: many

CDR3: CASSEYMFREETQYF
DNA: TGTGCCAGCAGTGAATATATGTTCCGGGAAGAGACCCAGTACTTC
D: .
V: TRBV25-1
J: TRBJ2-5
size: many

CDR3: CASSIQTDTQYF
DNA: TGTGCCAGCAGCATCCAGACAGATACGCAGTATTTT
D: .
V: TRBV11-2
J: TRBJ2-3
size: many

CDR3: CSARGREYTDTQYF
DNA: TGCAGTGCTAGGGGGCGGGAGTACACAGATACGCAGTATTTT
D: TRBD2
V: TRBV20-1
J: TRBJ2-3
size: many

CDR3: CASSPGLAGGSREQYF
DNA: TGTGCCAGCAGCCCTGGACTAGCGGGAGGGTCTCGCGAGCAGTACTTC
D: TRBD2
V: TRBV5-4
J: TRBJ2-7
size: .

CDR3: CASRPGTDTQYF
DNA: TGTGCCAGCAGACCAGGGACAGATACGCAGTATTTT
D: .
V: TRBV7-9
J: TRBJ2-3
size: once

CDR3: CASSPIGQGVGEQFF
DNA: TGTGCCAGCAGCCCCATAGGACAGGGGGTGGGTGAGCAGTTCTTC
D: TRBD1
V: TRBV7-6
J: TRBJ2-1
size: many

CDR3: CASSSYGTSNYGYTF
DNA: TGTGCCAGCAGCTCCTACGGGACGTCCAACTATGGCTACACCTTC
D: .
V: TRBV7-8
J: TRBJ1-2
size: many

CDR3: CSARDLPGLGNNEQFF
DNA: TGCAGTGCTAGAGATCTACCGGGACTAGGAAACAATGAGCAGTTCTTC
D: TRBD2
V: TRBV20-1
J: TRBJ2-1
size: many

CDR3: CASSQDENQPQHF
DNA: TGTGCCAGCAGCCAAGATGAGAATCAGCCCCAGCATTTT
D: .
V: TRBV4-2
J: TRBJ1-5
size: .

CDR3: CAWDGRVYGYTF
DNA: TGTGCCTGGGACGGCAGAGTCTATGGCTACACCTTC
D: .
V: TRBV30
J: TRBJ1-2
size: many

CDR3: CASSLSQGVYNEQFF
DNA: TGTGCCAGCAGCTTATCACAGGGGGTCTACAATGAGCAGTTCTTC
D: TRBD1
V: TRBV7-3
J: TRBJ2-1
size: many

CDR3: CASSIPGTGDTQYF
DNA: TGTGCCAGCAGTATTCCCGGGACGGGAGATACGCAGTATTTT
D: .
V: TRBV28
J: TRBJ2-3
size: few

CDR3: CASSTPGLAGVGGELFF
DNA: TGTGCCAGCAGCACCCCGGGACTAGCGGGAGTCGGCGGGGAGCTGTTTTTT
D: TRBD2
V: TRBV4-2
J: TRBJ2-2
size: .

CDR3: CASSPAGSWVVNEQFF
DNA: TGCGCCAGCAGCCCGGCGGGGAGCTGGGTGGTCAATGAGCAGTTCTTC
D: .
V: TRBV5-1
J: TRBJ2-1
size: many

CDR3: CASSGTGRTDTQYF
DNA: TGTGCCAGTAGTGGGACGGGCCGCACAGATACGCAGTATTTT
D: .
V: TRBV19
J: TRBJ2-3
size: many

CDR3: CASSAGAGTNSPLHF
DNA: TGCGCCAGCAGCGCCGGGGCGGGTACTAATTCACCCCTCCACTTT
D: .
V: TRBV5-1
J: TRBJ1-6
size: .

CDR3: CASSLDPSQGGRAGELFF
DNA: TGTGCCAGCAGCTTAGACCCCTCTCAGGGGGGAAGAGCCGGGGAGCTGTTTTTT
D: .
V: TRBV11-1
J: TRBJ2-2
size: .

CDR3: CASILEFRGRELQETQYF
DNA: TGTGCCAGCATATTAGAGTTTCGGGGGCGGGAGCTACAAGAGACCCAGTACTTC
D: .
V: TRBV7-9
J: TRBJ2-5
size: many

CDR3: CASKMVHGPQHF
DNA: TGTGCCAGCAAAATGGTCCACGGGCCCCAGCATTTT
D: .
V: TRBV6-1
J: TRBJ1-5
size: many

CDR3: CASSRTGIVYEQYF
DNA: TGTGCCAGCAGCCGGACAGGGATCGTCTACGAGCAGTACTTC
D: TRBD1
V: TRBV6-5
J: TRBJ2-7
size: many

CDR3: CASSSLAAPINEPFF
DNA: TGTGCCAGCAGCTCTCTAGCGGCCCCGATCAATGAGCCGTTCTTT
D: TRBD2
V: TRBV9
J: TRBJ2-1
size: few

CDR3: CASSQIPGASVDNEQFF
DNA: TGTGCCAGCAGCCAAATCCCGGGGGCGTCGGTGGACAATGAGCAGTTCTTC
D: .
V: TRBV4-2
J: TRBJ2-1
size: many

CDR3: CASSYWTGGYEQYF
DNA: TGTGCCAGCAGTTACTGGACGGGAGGTTACGAGCAGTACTTC
D: TRBD2
V: TRBV6-2/TRBV6-3
J: TRBJ2-7
size: few

CDR3: CASSHQVGVGELFF
DNA: TGTGCCAGCAGTCACCAGGTCGGTGTCGGGGAGCTGTTTTTT
D: .
V: TRBV6-2/TRBV6-3
J: TRBJ2-2
size: .

CDR3: CASSPVRGGDYYVEQFF
DNA: TGTGCCAGCAGTCCAGTGCGGGGGGGGGACTATTACGTTGAGCAGTTCTTC
D: TRBD2
V: TRBV7-9
J: TRBJ2-1
size: many

CDR3: CSALTGGNGYTF
DNA: TGCAGTGCCCTAACAGGGGGGAACGGCTACACCTTC
D: TRBD1
V: TRBV20-1
J: TRBJ1-2
size: .

CDR3: CASSYNTGNYEQYF
DNA: TGTGCCAGCAGTTACAACACGGGGAACTACGAGCAGTACTTC
D: .
V: TRBV25-1
J: TRBJ2-7
size: few

CDR3: CASSLTGYDEQFF
DNA: TGTGCCAGCAGCCTGACAGGCTACGATGAGCAGTTCTTC
D: .
V: TRBV7-3
J: TRBJ2-1
size: .

CDR3: CASSTGRLRDNQPQHF
DNA: TGTGCCAGTAGTACAGGGCGACTACGAGACAATCAGCCCCAGCATTTT
D: .
V: TRBV19
J: TRBJ1-5
size: medium-sized

CDR3: CASSLDPTSGSWGEQFF
DNA: TGTGCCAGCAGCTTAGATCCCACTAGCGGGAGTTGGGGTGAGCAGTTCTTC
D: TRBD2
V: TRBV11-2
J: TRBJ2-1
size: many

CDR3: CASSYSQGGGRGEQYF
DNA: TGTGCCAGCAGTTACTCCCAGGGGGGGGGGCGGGGCGAGCAGTACTTC
D: .
V: TRBV28
J: TRBJ2-7
size: .

CDR3: CASSLGGYSPLHF
DNA: TGTGCCAGCAGCTTGGGGGGATATTCACCCCTCCACTTT
D: .
V: TRBV11-3
J: TRBJ1-6
size: many

CDR3: CASSNPRGSYEQYF
DNA: TGTGCCAGCAGCAACCCTAGGGGGTCCTACGAGCAGTACTTC
D: .
V: TRBV7-2
J: TRBJ2-7
size: many

CDR3: CSARPTGYNTEAFF
DNA: TGCAGTGCTAGACCGACAGGGTACAACACTGAAGCTTTCTTT
D: TRBD1
V: TRBV20-1
J: TRBJ1-1
size: few

CDR3: CASRIGLAGKYEQYF
DNA: TGTGCCAGCAGGATCGGACTAGCGGGCAAATACGAGCAGTACTTC
D: TRBD2
V: TRBV6-2/TRBV6-3
J: TRBJ2-7
size: .

CDR3: CASSYTGAEQYF
DNA: TGTGCCAGCAGCTATACAGGGGCTGAGCAGTACTTC
D: TRBD1
V: TRBV5-6
J: TRBJ2-7
size: .

CDR3: CASSRTSGRNEQYF
DNA: TGTGCCAGCAGCCGGACTAGCGGGAGGAACGAGCAGTACTTC
D: TRBD2
V: TRBV3-1
J: TRBJ2-7
size: few

CDR3: CASSPPLTSGRGNEQFF
DNA: TGTGCCAGCAGCCCCCCACTGACTAGCGGGAGGGGGAATGAGCAGTTCTTC
D: TRBD2
V: TRBV7-2
J: TRBJ2-1
size: many